This is a list of T cell receptor beta chains from one sample in a study of control samples from healthy donors and cancer patients. Libraries were prepared by immunoSEQ multiplex PCR; TCRdb keeps only in-frame clonotypes and omits some of them. The sample lists 85,000 to 95,000 clones, approximately 93% seen once, with 0.92% in the top ten. Sequences were obtained from blood. The source is a woman in her 30s in good health. Both conserved end residues are part of each CDR3. The order of the fields is CDR3 protein, CDR3 DNA, J gene, V gene, CDR3 length, D gene, clone size. The D gene is left open where the match is weak. For some rows the clone size is stated as once, few or many, or as a class when expanded; others skip it.

CDR3aa: CASSLSGTVYGYTF; CDR3nt: TGTGCCAGCAGTTTATCGGGGACAGTCTATGGCTACACCTTC; j_gene: TRBJ1-2; v_gene: TRBV27; len: 14; d_gene: TRBD1; abundance: -
CDR3aa: CASGLEGQGSSQHF; CDR3nt: TGTGCTAGTGGTTTGGAGGGACAGGGCTCGTCCCAGCATTTT; j_gene: TRBJ1-5; v_gene: TRBV12-5; len: 14; d_gene: TRBD1; abundance: -
CDR3aa: CASSQGLRGDSGNTIYF; CDR3nt: TGCGCCAGCAGCCAAGGGTTGAGGGGGGACTCTGGAAACACCATATATTTT; j_gene: TRBJ1-3; v_gene: TRBV4-1; len: 17; d_gene: -; abundance: once
CDR3aa: CASSQTRSSANTGELFF; CDR3nt: TGTGCCAGCAGCCAAACCAGGAGTTCGGCGAACACCGGGGAGCTGTTTTTT; j_gene: TRBJ2-2; v_gene: TRBV16; len: 17; d_gene: -; abundance: -
CDR3aa: CASSQEGTGDPREQFF; CDR3nt: TGTGCCAGCAGCCAAGAGGGGACAGGGGACCCCAGGGAGCAGTTCTTC; j_gene: TRBJ2-1; v_gene: TRBV4-2; len: 16; d_gene: TRBD1; abundance: -
CDR3aa: CASAPPRDGNTGELFF; CDR3nt: TGTGCTAGTGCCCCTCCGCGGGACGGTAACACCGGGGAGCTGTTTTTT; j_gene: TRBJ2-2; v_gene: TRBV12-5; len: 16; d_gene: -; abundance: -
CDR3aa: CSVENLAGGQGQETQYF; CDR3nt: TGCAGCGTTGAAAACCTAGCGGGGGGCCAGGGACAAGAGACCCAGTACTTC; j_gene: TRBJ2-5; v_gene: TRBV29-1; len: 17; d_gene: TRBD2; abundance: -
CDR3aa: CASSFPGYNEQFF; CDR3nt: TGTGCCAGCAGTTTTCCTGGCTACAATGAGCAGTTCTTC; j_gene: TRBJ2-1; v_gene: TRBV27; len: 13; d_gene: -; abundance: once
CDR3aa: CASSLRDSLGYTF; CDR3nt: TGTGCCAGCAGTTTAAGGGACAGCCTGGGCTACACCTTC; j_gene: TRBJ1-2; v_gene: TRBV12-3/TRBV12-4; len: 13; d_gene: TRBD1; abundance: -
CDR3aa: CAWRRRGNNSPLHF; CDR3nt: TGTGCCTGGAGACGCAGGGGGAACAATTCACCCCTCCACTTT; j_gene: TRBJ1-6; v_gene: TRBV30; len: 14; d_gene: TRBD1; abundance: -
CDR3aa: CASMGKGSNQPQHF; CDR3nt: TGTGCCAGTATGGGGAAGGGAAGCAATCAGCCCCAGCATTTT; j_gene: TRBJ1-5; v_gene: TRBV19; len: 14; d_gene: -; abundance: -
CDR3aa: CASSPIRNSGGQPQHF; CDR3nt: TGTGCCAGCTCACCGATTAGAAACTCGGGGGGTCAGCCCCAGCATTTT; j_gene: TRBJ1-5; v_gene: TRBV18; len: 16; d_gene: -; abundance: -
CDR3aa: CASSGLAGSTDTQYF; CDR3nt: TGTGCCAGCAGCGGACTAGCGGGGAGCACAGATACGCAGTATTTT; j_gene: TRBJ2-3; v_gene: TRBV9; len: 15; d_gene: TRBD2; abundance: once
CDR3aa: CASSLGLASGIGEQYF; CDR3nt: TGTGCCAGCAGCTTAGGGTTGGCTAGCGGGATTGGCGAGCAGTACTTC; j_gene: TRBJ2-7; v_gene: TRBV11-2; len: 16; d_gene: TRBD2; abundance: -
CDR3aa: CASSFEGADNSPLHF; CDR3nt: TGTGCCAGCAGCTTTGAGGGGGCCGACAATTCACCCCTCCACTTT; j_gene: TRBJ1-6; v_gene: TRBV9; len: 15; d_gene: TRBD1; abundance: -
CDR3aa: CASSLASGEAFF; CDR3nt: TGTGCCAGCAGCTTAGCATCCGGGGAAGCTTTCTTT; j_gene: TRBJ1-1; v_gene: TRBV11-1; len: 12; d_gene: -; abundance: -
CDR3aa: CATSDLRSGPDEQFF; CDR3nt: TGTGCCACCAGTGATTTGAGGTCGGGGCCGGATGAGCAGTTCTTC; j_gene: TRBJ2-1; v_gene: TRBV24-1; len: 15; d_gene: -; abundance: once
CDR3aa: CASSSALDRGLAQYF; CDR3nt: TGCGCCAGCAGCAGTGCCCTTGACAGGGGTCTGGCCCAGTACTTC; j_gene: TRBJ2-5; v_gene: TRBV5-1; len: 15; d_gene: TRBD1; abundance: once
CDR3aa: CASSPRVGLAEAFF; CDR3nt: TGTGCCAGCAGCCCGAGGGTGGGGCTTGCTGAAGCTTTCTTT; j_gene: TRBJ1-1; v_gene: TRBV14; len: 14; d_gene: -; abundance: -
CDR3aa: CASSLGFSGPSTF; CDR3nt: TGTGCCAGCAGCTTAGGGTTCTCTGGACCGAGCACCTTC; j_gene: TRBJ1-2; v_gene: TRBV5-8; len: 13; d_gene: -; abundance: -
CDR3aa: CSASLGNSNQPQHF; CDR3nt: TGCAGTGCTAGTTTGGGGAATAGCAATCAGCCCCAGCATTTT; j_gene: TRBJ1-5; v_gene: TRBV20-1; len: 14; d_gene: -; abundance: -
CDR3aa: CASSQNPGQGRRNTEAFF; CDR3nt: TGTGCCAGCTCACAGAACCCGGGACAAGGGCGGAGAAACACTGAAGCTTTCTTT; j_gene: TRBJ1-1; v_gene: TRBV18; len: 18; d_gene: -; abundance: -
CDR3aa: CASRRRNQPQHF; CDR3nt: TGTGCCAGCAGGCGTAGGAATCAGCCCCAGCATTTT; j_gene: TRBJ1-5; v_gene: TRBV6-5; len: 12; d_gene: -; abundance: -
CDR3aa: CASSESEHRTQYF; CDR3nt: TGCGCCAGCAGTGAGTCGGAACACCGGACCCAGTACTTC; j_gene: TRBJ2-5; v_gene: TRBV10-1; len: 13; d_gene: -; abundance: -
CDR3aa: CAWVQSYNSPLHF; CDR3nt: TGTGCCTGGGTACAGTCCTATAATTCACCCCTCCACTTT; j_gene: TRBJ1-6; v_gene: TRBV30; len: 13; d_gene: -; abundance: -
CDR3aa: CASSYFGGGYGYTF; CDR3nt: TGTGCCAGCAGTTACTTTGGAGGGGGCTATGGCTACACCTTC; j_gene: TRBJ1-2; v_gene: TRBV6-5; len: 14; d_gene: -; abundance: -
CDR3aa: CAISEYQGAGVLGYTF; CDR3nt: TGTGCCATCAGTGAGTACCAGGGCGCCGGCGTTCTAGGCTACACCTTC; j_gene: TRBJ1-2; v_gene: TRBV10-3; len: 16; d_gene: -; abundance: -
CDR3aa: CASTTGGTGELFF; CDR3nt: TGTGCCAGTACGACAGGGGGCACCGGGGAGCTGTTTTTT; j_gene: TRBJ2-2; v_gene: TRBV19; len: 13; d_gene: TRBD1; abundance: -
CDR3aa: CASSFGTGAYEQYF; CDR3nt: TGCGCCAGCAGCTTCGGGACAGGGGCCTACGAGCAGTACTTC; j_gene: TRBJ2-7; v_gene: TRBV5-1; len: 14; d_gene: TRBD1; abundance: -
CDR3aa: CASSSQGTGFNTEAFF; CDR3nt: TGTGCCAGCAGCTCCCAAGGGACAGGGTTCAACACTGAAGCTTTCTTT; j_gene: TRBJ1-1; v_gene: TRBV11-2; len: 16; d_gene: TRBD1; abundance: -
CDR3aa: CASSLPPAGNTEAFF; CDR3nt: TGTGCCAGCAGTTTACCCCCGGCCGGGAACACTGAAGCTTTCTTT; j_gene: TRBJ1-1; v_gene: TRBV27; len: 15; d_gene: -; abundance: -
CDR3aa: CASSLVATRVHAFF; CDR3nt: TGTGCCAGCAGCTTAGTAGCAACTAGGGTGCACGCTTTCTTT; j_gene: TRBJ1-1; v_gene: TRBV7-9; len: 14; d_gene: -; abundance: -
CDR3aa: CASRPTGTANYGYTF; CDR3nt: TGTGCCAGCAGGCCGACCGGGACTGCTAACTATGGCTACACCTTC; j_gene: TRBJ1-2; v_gene: TRBV28; len: 15; d_gene: -; abundance: few
CDR3aa: CASSLSRGGEQFF; CDR3nt: TGCGCCAGCAGCTTGTCACGGGGGGGTGAGCAGTTCTTC; j_gene: TRBJ2-1; v_gene: TRBV5-1; len: 13; d_gene: TRBD2; abundance: -
CDR3aa: CASSKGKIYGYTF; CDR3nt: TGTGCCAGCAGCAAAGGTAAGATCTATGGTTACACCTTC; j_gene: TRBJ1-2; v_gene: TRBV21-1; len: 13; d_gene: -; abundance: -
CDR3aa: CASSPTWIIGNTIYF; CDR3nt: TGTGCCAGCAGCCCTACTTGGATAATAGGAAACACCATATATTTT; j_gene: TRBJ1-3; v_gene: TRBV9; len: 15; d_gene: -; abundance: -
CDR3aa: CASSLTAGGSSSTDTQYF; CDR3nt: TGTGCCAGCAGCTTAACAGCGGGGGGCTCATCTAGCACAGATACGCAGTATTTT; j_gene: TRBJ2-3; v_gene: TRBV7-3; len: 18; d_gene: TRBD2; abundance: -
CDR3aa: CASAPSPWGLTSDEQYF; CDR3nt: TGCGCCAGCGCGCCTAGCCCTTGGGGGCTAACCTCCGACGAGCAGTACTTC; j_gene: TRBJ2-7; v_gene: TRBV5-1; len: 17; d_gene: -; abundance: -
CDR3aa: CASSQDHPLLGNTIYF; CDR3nt: TGTGCCAGCAGCCAAGATCACCCGTTGTTGGGAAACACCATATATTTT; j_gene: TRBJ1-3; v_gene: TRBV3-1/TRBV3-2; len: 16; d_gene: -; abundance: -
CDR3aa: CASTPGQGSYNEQFF; CDR3nt: TGTGCCAGCACCCCGGGACAGGGTTCCTACAATGAGCAGTTCTTC; j_gene: TRBJ2-1; v_gene: TRBV6-5; len: 15; d_gene: TRBD1; abundance: -